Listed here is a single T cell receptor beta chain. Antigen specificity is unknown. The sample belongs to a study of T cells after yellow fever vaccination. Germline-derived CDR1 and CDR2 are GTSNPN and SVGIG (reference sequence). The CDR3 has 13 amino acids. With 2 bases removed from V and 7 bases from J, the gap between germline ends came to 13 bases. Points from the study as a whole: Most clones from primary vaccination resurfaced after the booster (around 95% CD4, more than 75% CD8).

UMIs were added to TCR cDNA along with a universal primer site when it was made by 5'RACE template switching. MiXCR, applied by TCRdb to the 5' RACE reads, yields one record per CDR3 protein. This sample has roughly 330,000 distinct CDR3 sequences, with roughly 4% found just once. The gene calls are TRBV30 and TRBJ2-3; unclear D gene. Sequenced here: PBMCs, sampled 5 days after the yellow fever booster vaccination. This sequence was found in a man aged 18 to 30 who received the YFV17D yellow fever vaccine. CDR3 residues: CAWSPDWINTQYF. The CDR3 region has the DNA TGTGCCTGGAGTCCTGACTGGATCAATACGCAGTATTTT.